The rows below give T cell receptor beta chains drawn from one sample of a study of T cell repertoires in cytomegalovirus infection. TCRdb re-called the reads with MiXCR, one entry per CDR3 protein. This repertoire shows around 210,000 distinct CDR3 sequences, roughly 6.5% found once; its top ten account for 6.5%. Sequencing was carried out using PBMCs. The receptors derive from a human donor in good health (CMV status not recorded). Some clones in this sample may be carry-over from other donors' samples. CDR3s include the opening cysteine and the closing phenylalanine or tryptophan. A D gene is named only where the DNA matches it firmly. The listing skips clone size in some rows; elsewhere it reads once, few, many or a size class.

d_gene	v_gene	abundance	j_gene	CDR3nt	CDR3aa
NA	TRBV19	NA	TRBJ1-5	TGTGCCAGTACCCCCCCCAATGGTCAGCCCCAGCATTTT	CASTPPNGQPQHF
NA	TRBV28	many	TRBJ1-4	TGTGCCAGCAGTTTATTTGGAGCAGGGACTAATGAAAAACTGTTTTTT	CASSLFGAGTNEKLFF
NA	TRBV29-1	many	TRBJ2-5	TGCAGCGTTGAAACAGGACAAGAGACCCAGTACTTC	CSVETGQETQYF
NA	TRBV14	many	TRBJ1-1	TGTGCCAGCAGCCGAGGAACAGGGCTTAACACTGAAGCTTTCTTT	CASSRGTGLNTEAFF
TRBD1	TRBV27	many	TRBJ1-1	TGTGCCAGCAGTCCCGGACAGGGGAGGATGAACACTGAAGCTTTCTTT	CASSPGQGRMNTEAFF
NA	TRBV20-1	NA	TRBJ1-6	TGCAGTGCTAGATCCCGACGGGGGAATTCACCCCTCCACTTT	CSARSRRGNSPLHF
TRBD1	TRBV4-2	many	TRBJ1-2	TGTGCCAGCAGCCAGGGAATGGCCGGGACAGGACCTAACTATGGCTACACCTTC	CASSQGMAGTGPNYGYTF
TRBD1	TRBV29-1	many	TRBJ2-1	TGCAGCGTTGACCCGGGACAGGGAAGGCCCAATGAGCAGTTCTTC	CSVDPGQGRPNEQFF
TRBD2	TRBV7-7	many	TRBJ2-3	TGTGCTAGCAGCTTACTGGCTAGCGGGGGCCTAGGGACAGATACGCAGTATTTT	CASSLLASGGLGTDTQYF
NA	TRBV28	many	TRBJ1-4	TGTGCCAGCAGCCCCAGTGGGAAAAAACTGTTTTTT	CASSPSGKKLFF
NA	TRBV7-6	many	TRBJ2-5	TGTGCCAGCAGCCTACTAGGAGAGACCCAGTACTTC	CASSLLGETQYF
NA	TRBV7-2	many	TRBJ2-5	TGTGCCAGCAGCTTCGGCAGGGTGGAGACCCAGTACTTC	CASSFGRVETQYF
NA	TRBV28	few	TRBJ1-5	TGTGCCAGCATTTCGGGCGGCAATCAGCCCCAGCATTTT	CASISGGNQPQHF
TRBD2	TRBV12-3/TRBV12-4	many	TRBJ2-1	TGTGCCAGCAGTTTGGGGCTAGCGGGGACTATAGGGAGATCCTACAATGAGCAGTTCTTC	CASSLGLAGTIGRSYNEQFF
TRBD2	TRBV7-2	many	TRBJ2-1	TGTGCCACAAGCGGGGGGGCCTACAATGAGCAGTTCTTC	CATSGGAYNEQFF
TRBD1	TRBV30	many	TRBJ1-2	TGTGCCTGCGGGCGGGACAGACCCTATGGCTACACCTTC	CACGRDRPYGYTF
NA	TRBV18	few	TRBJ1-6	TGTGCCAGCTCACCACCGGCTCTCCGGGCGGTCCCCCTCCACTTT	CASSPPALRAVPLHF
TRBD1	TRBV11-2	many	TRBJ1-1	TGTGCCAGCAGCTTAGACCCGATGGACAGGGTGGTAACTTTCTTT	CASSLDPMDRVVTFF
NA	TRBV6-6	NA	TRBJ2-3	TGTGCCAGCAGTTCCGGGACCCGAAACACAGATACGCAGTATTTT	CASSSGTRNTDTQYF
TRBD1	TRBV29-1	many	TRBJ2-1	TGCAGCGTCTCTGGGACAGGGGGGTCCTACAATGAGCAGTTCTTC	CSVSGTGGSYNEQFF
NA	TRBV2	NA	TRBJ2-7	TGTGCCAGCAGCCCCGAGGGTCAAGACGAGCAGTACTTC	CASSPEGQDEQYF
TRBD1	TRBV20-1	few	TRBJ1-5	TGCAGTGCTTGGACAGGGGATAGCAATCAGCCCCAGCATTTT	CSAWTGDSNQPQHF
TRBD2	TRBV6-2/TRBV6-3	many	TRBJ2-1	TGTGCCAGCACAAGCCGGGGCGGGGGGCCGAACAATGAGCAGTTCTTC	CASTSRGGGPNNEQFF